A single sample is the source of the 13 T cell receptor beta chains below, sequenced in a study of shared clonotypes between healthy human individuals. The protocol was immunoSEQ multiplex PCR, while the TCRdb copy is restricted to in-frame clones and leaves out a portion. Seen here are about 2.4 million clones, more than 90% observed once, and the top ten hold 0.13% to 0.15%. The sequenced sample was naive CD4+ T cells sorted from blood. Noted subset: CD45RA+ positively selected. The receptors were sampled from a man between 18 and 35 years old in good health.

This chain links TRBV4-3 with TRBJ2-2; 8 bases map to TRBD2. V was pared by 6 bases and J by 5 bases, with 11 bases of the junction left unmatched. This CDR3 is built from 16 residues. The germline gives CDR1 LGHNA, CDR2 YSLEER. The CDR3 region has the DNA TGCGCCAGCAGTCCAACTTTAGCGGGAAAGACCGGGGAGCTGTTTTTT. Its translation: CASSPTLAGKTGELFF.

The genes are TRBV2 and TRBJ1-2; TRBD1 matches at 10 bases. J was trimmed by 2 bases and V by 5 bases; bases with no gene match: 2. Germline CDR1 is SNHLY and CDR2 is FYNNEI. The CDR3 sequence is 14 residues long. For the CDR3, the DNA is TGTGCCAGCAGTCAGGGACAGGGGAACTATGGCTACACCTTC. Its translation: CASSQGQGNYGYTF.

In its sample, this clone was seen once. V is TRBV10-3 and J is TRBJ1-5, with D hard to call. Germline loops: CDR1 ENHRY, CDR2 SYGVKD. The CDR3 is made up of 16 amino acids. V dropped 3 bases and J dropped 0 bases, with 12 bases sitting between them. The CDR3 nucleotides are TGTGCCATCAGTGATCTGTACACCGATAGCAATCAGCCCCAGCATTTT. This codes for CAISDLYTDSNQPQHF.

The chain couples TRBV6-4 to TRBJ2-5; D remains ambiguous. V was trimmed by 0 bases and J by 5 bases, leaving 19 bases between them. The CDR3 covers 17 residues. Germline values: CDR1 MRHNA, CDR2 SNTAGT. The CDR3 reads CASSDSGWVTTSETQYF. As DNA, the CDR3 is TGTGCCAGCAGTGACTCCGGCTGGGTCACAACCTCGGAGACCCAGTACTTC.

The J gene is TRBJ2-7, the V gene TRBV5-1, with 8 bases that match TRBD1. The V gene's germline CDR1 is SGHRS and CDR2 YFSETQ. Trimming removed 3 bases from V and 4 bases from J; junction bases left unmatched: 9. The CDR3 totals 15 residues. Here the CDR3 DNA reads TGCGCCAGCAGCTCCGGGACAGGCCCGGGGTACGAGCAGTACTTC. Residues: CASSSGTGPGYEQYF.

This chain links TRBV7-8 with TRBJ2-3, with D uncertain. This CDR3 is built from 14 residues. Deletions cut 3 bases from V and 0 bases from J, with 7 bases between. In germline, CDR1 is SGHVS, CDR2 FQNEAQ. The CDR3 DNA follows: TGTGCCAGCAGCTTCGTCCTTAGCACAGATACGCAGTATTTT. This codes for CASSFVLSTDTQYF.

The chain carries TRBV18 and TRBJ2-7, with D perhaps matching TRBD1 (6 bases). V was pared by 2 bases and J by 2 bases, with 13 bases between. CDR1 is KGHSH, CDR2 LQKENI, per germline. CDR3 length equals 15 residues. The CDR3 coding sequence is TGTGCCAGCTCACCAGCGTCGGGACACCCCTACGAGCAGTACTTC. Translation gives CASSPASGHPYEQYF.

The gene calls are TRBV19 and TRBJ2-5; 7 bases map to TRBD1. Germline CDR1 is LNHDA and CDR2 is SQIVND (reference sequence). The CDR3 is made up of 14 amino acids. Losses at the gene ends were 5 bases for V and 2 bases for J; bases not matched to a gene: 5. The CDR3 sequence is CASSSTGLQETQYF. CDR3 DNA sequence: TGTGCCAGTAGTTCGACAGGGCTACAAGAGACCCAGTACTTC.

The chain couples TRBV12-5 to TRBJ1-1, with D unresolved. The germline CDR1 and CDR2 sequences are LGHNT and FRNRAP. CDR3 size: 13 residues. The V gene lost 4 bases and the J gene lost 4 bases, with 10 bases spanning the gap. CDR3 nucleotides: TGTGCTAGTGGTTCACGGCCTGGCACTGAAGCTTTCTTT. It is translated as CASGSRPGTEAFF.

The chain recombines TRBV11-2 with TRBJ1-6; 7 bases are a match to TRBD1. The CDR3 runs to 16 residues. Per germline, CDR1 SGHAT and CDR2 FQNNGV. V trimming: 5 bases; J trimming: 10 bases; junction bases outside the gene matches: 14. CDR3 region: CASSRSGSGGRSPLHF. CDR3 nucleotides: TGTGCCAGCAGCCGGTCCGGGTCAGGGGGTCGATCACCCCTCCACTTT.

The rearrangement links TRBV6-5 to TRBJ1-5; a weak D match, TRBD1 (5 bases). The CDR3 is 14 residues long. Germline CDR1 MNHEY, CDR2 SVGAGI. The V and J ends lost 6 bases and 5 bases respectively, with 14 bases between them. CDR3 protein: CASRRLGEHQPQHF. The CDR3 DNA follows: TGTGCCAGCAGACGACTGGGGGAACATCAGCCCCAGCATTTT.

The sample holds one count of this clone. The sample has other DNA sequences that encode this CDR3 too. CDR3 coding DNA: TGTGCCAGCAGCTTGTCCAGGAACACTGAAGCTTTCTTT. Translating gives CASSLSRNTEAFF. The chain recombines TRBV5-4 with TRBJ1-1; no reliable D call. Germline V gene sequence: CDR1 SGHNT, CDR2 YYREEE (reference sequence). This CDR3 spans 13 amino acids. Trimming took 1 base from V and 1 from J, leaving 5 bases between them.

V and J are TRBV11-1 and TRBJ2-5, with a tentative D call TRBD1 (6 bases). V lost 6 bases and J 4 bases, leaving 6 bases between the germline ends. Germline V gene lookup returns CDR1 SGHAT and CDR2 FQDESV (reference sequence). The CDR3 sequence is 11 residues long. CDR3 sequence (DNA): TGTGCCAGCAGGACAGGAGAGACCCAGTACTTC. It specifies CASRTGETQYF.